Shown below are 3 T cell receptor beta chains from a single sample sequenced in a study of T cells in Graves' hyperthyroidism and ophthalmopathy. What was amplified from RNA transcripts were TCR beta CDR3 regions. Primed by the HTBI set, a first-round RT-PCR was run on the TCR CDR3. TCRdb processed the multiplex PCR reads anew with MiXCR; each CDR3 protein has one entry. There are some 620,000 distinct CDR3 sequences in the sample; roughly 16% occur only once, and less than 4.5% lies in the top ten. The source material was blood. The source of these receptors is a young woman with Graves' hyperthyroidism.

This clonotype has only a few counts. This chain uses TRBV20-1 with TRBJ2-3, with 8 bases matching TRBD2. V lost 0 bases to trimming and J lost 1 base; unmatched junction nucleotides: 3. Germline V lookup: CDR1 DFQATT, CDR2 SNEGSKA (reference sequence). The CDR3 length is 15 residues. This CDR3 is CSARDPGRGTDTQYF. The CDR3 DNA sequence: TGCAGTGCTAGAGATCCCGGGAGGGGCACAGATACGCAGTATTTT.

At least ten counts were recorded for this clonotype. The chain uses TRBV30 and TRBJ1-2; D gene unclear. Looked up from germline, CDR1 is GTSNPN and CDR2 is SVGIG (reference sequence). Trimming left V 0 bases short and J 5 bases short, with 10 bases between. This CDR3 comprises 13 residues. The CDR3 reads CAWSVPIGYGYTF. CDR3 DNA sequence: TGTGCCTGGAGTGTACCCATAGGGTATGGCTACACCTTC.

At least ten counts were recorded for this clonotype. The chain joins TRBV6-1 to TRBJ2-1; TRBD2 is a possible D gene (6 bases). The CDR3 is made up of 14 amino acids. Deletions cut 6 bases from V and 5 bases from J, with 14 bases between. In germline, CDR1 is MNHNS, CDR2 SASEGT. The DNA of the CDR3 is TGTGCCAGCAGGGACTTTGGGGAGGACAATGAGCAGTTCTTC. The encoded protein is CASRDFGEDNEQFF.